This T cell receptor (beta chain) originates from a study of shared clonotypes between healthy human individuals. The study's findings and limits: The sole specimen, blood, was sampled, and tissue repertoires likely differ. Naive CD4 clonotype sharing across several donors was 4% to 5%. The represented genetic and exposure-history diversity was limited by the small number of donors.

Per the germline V gene, CDR1 is SGHRS and CDR2 is YFSETQ. This CDR3 has 15 amino acids. V was shortened by 5 bases and J by 4 bases, with 16 bases between the two germline ends. The table came from immunoSEQ multiplex PCR; TCRdb's copy has only in-frame clones and leaves some out. Found here are 2 million to 2.5 million clones, 85% to 95% of them singletons; the top ten hold 0.37%. This clone came up once. Its target is unknown. The specimen sequenced was naive CD4+ T cells from PBMCs. The sample's subset: CD45RA+ positively selected. The sequence derives from a man aged 18 to 30 in good health. Some clones in this sample may be carry-over from other donors' samples. The chain couples TRBV5-1 to TRBJ2-1; a possible D gene is TRBD2 (6 bases). This CDR3 reads CASSYESGQYNEQFF. The CDR3 DNA reads TGCGCCAGCAGTTATGAGAGCGGGCAGTACAATGAGCAGTTCTTC.